A single TCR beta chain is shown here with its context. Its target is not known. The sample originates from a study of cytomegalovirus exposure and HLA in healthy donors. 13 Jbeta primers and 60 Vbeta primers were used for the PCR. Produced via immunoSEQ multiplex PCR; TCRdb's table is partial and in-frame only. This table holds some 120,000 clones, around 77% found once. The V gene end was trimmed by 6 bases and the J gene end by 7 bases; junction bases not matched to a gene: 4. The CDR3 is 12 residues long. From germline, CDR1 is LGHNA and CDR2 YNFKEQ. Overall study results and limits: In an earlier analysis, productive rearrangement rates for most beta V segments clustered near 87% or 30%.

This chain links TRBV4-2 with TRBJ1-1; TRBD1 matches 8 bases. The TCR comes from a man younger than 30 in good health and CMV-seropositive. Specimen: PBMCs. The CDR3 bases are TGTGCCAGCAGTCCCGACAGGGGTGAAGCTTTCTTT. Amino acids: CASSPDRGEAFF.